The TCR beta chain under discussion was sequenced for a study of OX40 agonist ivuxolimab in advanced cancers. The study in broad terms: Ivuxolimab was an agonistic, fully human IgG2 monoclonal antibody directed against OX40 (CD134), a costimulatory receptor. Intravenous ivuxolimab was administered to patients every 2 weeks at six dose levels: 0.01, 0.1, 0.3, 1.5, 3 and 10 mg/kg. Among the roughly 52 dose-escalation patients, approximately 20 had hepatocellular carcinoma, 15 or so melanoma, 9 renal cell carcinoma and 9 head and neck cancer. The dose-escalation cohort was around 84% male with a mean age of about 60 years, ranging from roughly 20 to 80. Patients were allowed to have had prior anti-PD-1, anti-PD-L1 or anti-CTLA-4 therapy, and more than 35% of the dose-escalation patients had been treated with checkpoint inhibitors. Three dose-escalation patients achieved partial responses, one with hepatocellular carcinoma and two with cutaneous melanoma. The point of sequencing TCRbeta in the periphery was to test whether ivuxolimab changed TCR sequence diversity and drove clonal T-cell expansion. The paper describes the monotherapy dose-escalation part (N = 52 patients) of the phase I trial of ivuxolimab.

Paper-wide results and their limitations: Antigen specificity was not determined for the clonally expanded peripheral T cells. Low levels of normalized T-cell clonal expansion were also seen in some nonresponding patients. In partial responders in the 0.1-3.0 mg/kg groups, normalized peripheral clonal expansion was found to be among the lowest, especially among CD8+ T cells. At doses from 0.1 to 3.0 mg/kg, clonal expansion was seen in both CD4+ and CD8+ blood T cells between baseline and week 6. On average, CD8+ T cells showed more expanded clones than CD4+ T cells after ivuxolimab.

Ends trimmed: V by 6 bases, J by 5 bases; bases unmatched to a gene: 5. CDR1 and CDR2 (MNHNS, SASEGT) derive from the germline V gene. Reading from cysteine to phenylalanine, the CDR3 counts 14 amino acids. Only the CDR3 DNA is retained, 42 bases long and in frame from the first base. Genomic DNA was isolated from the sorted cells so that the TCRbeta CDR3 region could be sequenced. The immunoSEQ Assay was used for sequencing of TCRbeta CDR3 regions. The clones in this table, taken by TCRdb from immuneACCESS, are in-frame only. Not every clone is retained; where verified, under half of the shortfall comes from an unresolved V gene, and the cause of the rest is unknown. This sample gives under 25,000 clones in total; approximately 80% of them show up just once. The ten most abundant clones make up around 30% of the sample. As for this clone: The specificity of this receptor is unknown. It has no much larger one-base neighbor in the sample; base qualities were not kept.

The trial excluded patients who had a history of autoimmune disease or who were on systemic immunosuppression. Peripheral blood for TCR sequencing was drawn from every dose cohort at baseline, at cycle 4 day 1 and at cycle 7 day 1. The samples were taken from a phase I, first-in-human, multicenter, open-label dose-escalation trial of ivuxolimab. Adults with locally advanced or metastatic melanoma, renal cell, hepatocellular, or head and neck squamous cell carcinoma were enrolled in the trial. Before TCR sequencing, CD4+ and CD8+ T cells were separately sorted from peripheral blood. This TCR was recovered from an adult with an advanced solid tumor such as melanoma, head and neck, liver or kidney cancer. The rearranged chain carries TRBV6-1 and TRBJ1-3, and 9 junction bases match TRBD1. The specimen comprised CD4+ or CD8+ T cells sorted from blood, sampled in a trial of the OX40 agonist ivuxolimab. Here the CDR3 is given as CASRDGQGRNTIYF. The nucleotide sequence reads as follows: TGTGCCAGCAGGGACGGACAGGGGAGAAACACCATATATTTT.